The entry that follows covers one T cell receptor beta chain sequence. Its antigen is undetermined. These data originate in a study of cytomegalovirus exposure and HLA in healthy donors. Both 60 Vbeta primers and 13 Jbeta primers went into the PCR. This table comes from immunoSEQ multiplex PCR, and its TCRdb copy is limited to in-frame clones, with some not included. The sample holds approximately 110,000 clones; roughly 70% are singletons and the top ten take approximately 11%. The CDR3 extends over 14 amino acids. Germline CDR1 SGDLS, CDR2 YYNGEE. With 0 bases removed from V and 3 bases from J, the gap between germline ends came to 7 bases. Study-level findings and limits: Reportedly, cytomegalovirus status was diagnosed with high sensitivity and specificity. Analyses of presence/absence relied on an assumption of roughly uniform sequencing depth across donors.

Sequenced: PBMCs. The TCR was taken from a man aged 35 to 55 in good health and CMV-seropositive. This chain links TRBV9 with TRBJ2-1, with D possibly matching TRBD2 (5 bases). CDR3 in amino acids: CASSVDGNYNEQFF. The CDR3 bases are TGTGCCAGCAGCGTAGACGGGAACTACAATGAGCAGTTCTTC. The full variable domain, in which reference TRBV9 and TRBJ2-1 provide the parts outside the CDR3, is DSGVTQTPKHLITATGQRVTLRCSPRSGDLSVYWYQQSLDQGLQFLIQYYNGEERAKGNILERFSAQQFPDLHSELNLSSLELGDSALYFCASSVDGNYNEQFFGPGTRLTVL.